One and the same sample provided the 27 T cell receptor beta chains below, sequenced in a study of early T cells in non-severe SARS-CoV-2 infection. TCRdb re-analysed the 5' RACE reads in MiXCR, keeping a single row per CDR3 protein. The data contain some 64,000 distinct CDR3 sequences, roughly an eighth of them singletons. Sequences were obtained from whole blood. The receptors stem from an adult who was a healthcare worker with PCR-confirmed SARS-CoV-2 infection or an uninfected control (not recorded which).

This clonotype was seen many times. The gene calls are TRBV28 and TRBJ1-2, with D uncertain. Germline V lookup: CDR1 MDHEN, CDR2 SYDVKM. The V and J ends lost 3 bases and 4 bases respectively, with 12 bases between them. The CDR3 runs to 14 residues. The CDR3 nucleotides read TGTGCCAGCAGTTTCCAAAATGGCGGCTATGGCTACACCTTC. Its protein product is CASSFQNGGYGYTF.

This clonotype showed up many times. The CDR3 here is CASSVRMWDEKLFF. The CDR3 DNA is TGTGCCAGCAGTGTTCGTATGTGGGATGAAAAACTGTTTTTT. The chain has TRBV2 and TRBJ1-4; D unclear. This CDR3 region has 14 residues. Trimming left V 4 bases short and J 6 bases short, with 12 bases between. The germline CDR1 and CDR2 sequences are SNHLY and FYNNEI.

This clonotype occurred many times. This sequence joins TRBV6-1 and TRBJ2-1, with D unclear. CDR3 length: 13 residues. The germline gives CDR1 MNHNS, CDR2 SASEGT. V was cut by 8 bases and J by 10 bases, with 18 bases left in between. Here the CDR3 reads CASSSGLSGEQFF. In DNA, the CDR3 is TGTGCCAGCTCTTCCGGGCTCTCTGGCGAGCAGTTCTTC.

J is TRBJ2-5 and V is TRBV5-1; 14 nucleotides match TRBD2. Germline lookup yields CDR1 SGHRS and CDR2 YFSETQ. This CDR3 has 15 amino acids. J gave up 4 bases and V 4 bases, and 3 bases lay outside the gene matches. CDR3 sequence reads: CASSVGLAGVETQYF. The CDR3 coding sequence is TGCGCCAGCAGCGTGGGACTAGCGGGAGTAGAGACCCAGTACTTC. Full variable domain (outside the CDR3, taken from reference TRBV5-1 and TRBJ2-5): KAGVTQTPRYLIKTRGQQVTLSCSPISGHRSVSWYQQTPGQGLQFLFEYFSETQRNKGNFPGRFSGRQFSNSRSEMNVSTLELGDSALYLCASSVGLAGVETQYFGPGTRLLVL.

The genes are TRBV29-1 and TRBJ2-3; no clear D gene. Trimming took 0 bases from V and 11 from J, leaving 15 bases between them. The CDR3 is 13 residues long. The germline V gene has CDR1 SQVTM and CDR2 ANQGSEA. Written as DNA, the CDR3 is TGCAGCGTTGAAGATGGTAGGACGAATGGGCAGTATTTT. Translating gives CSVEDGRTNGQYF.

The J gene is TRBJ2-5, the V gene TRBV6-2 or TRBV6-3; D call uncertain. Between the trimmed V and J ends, which lost 4 bases and 2 bases, there was a span of 11 bases. CDR3 size: 14 residues. Germline-derived CDR1 and CDR2 are MNHEY and SVGEGT. In DNA, the CDR3 is TGTGCCAGCAGTTTGGTCAGACTTCAAGAGACCCAGTACTTC. As protein: CASSLVRLQETQYF.

The sample holds many counts of this clonotype. V usage is TRBV28 and J usage is TRBJ1-1, with 8 bases lining up with TRBD1. The CDR3 is 14 residues long. J lost 4 bases, V lost 3 bases, and 4 bases had no gene match. Per the germline V gene, CDR1 is MDHEN and CDR2 is SYDVKM. The CDR3: CASSFPRGPTEAFF. The CDR3 nucleotides read TGTGCCAGCAGTTTCCCCAGGGGGCCCACTGAAGCTTTCTTT.

The V call is TRBV7-3, the J call TRBJ2-3, with 8 bases fitting TRBD1. CDR3 length: 14 residues. V dropped 4 bases and J dropped 3; count of bases not matched to a gene: 3. Germline V gene sequence: CDR1 SGHTA, CDR2 FQGTGA. The DNA for the CDR3 is TGTGCCAGCAGCTCCAACAGGGGGACAGATACGCAGTATTTT. Encoded protein: CASSSNRGTDTQYF.

CDR3 sequence: CASSLDNRGREQYF. CDR3 nucleotide sequence: TGTGCCAGCAGCTTAGACAACAGGGGACGCGAGCAGTACTTC. V and J are TRBV7-2 and TRBJ2-7; 7 bases fit TRBD1. The V segment lost 1 base and the J segment 6 bases; nucleotides outside the gene matches: 6. Germline CDR1 reads SGHTA; CDR2 reads FQGNSA. This CDR3 has 14 residues.

This clonotype has at least ten counts. The DNA of the CDR3 is TGCGCCAGCAGCCAAGTGGACGCCTGGAACGGTGAAGCTTTCTTT. It encodes CASSQVDAWNGEAFF. The V call is TRBV4-3, the J call TRBJ1-1; no definite D call. Germline lookup yields CDR1 LGHNA and CDR2 YSLEER. V lost 1 base and J 7 bases, leaving 16 bases between the germline ends. This CDR3 contains 15 residues.

This clonotype has a count of ten or more. This chain joins TRBV20-1 and TRBJ2-3, with D possibly being TRBD1 (5 bases). Trimming left V 2 bases short and J 4 bases short, with 7 bases between. The CDR3 loop spans 12 amino acids. Germline assignment: CDR1 DFQATT and CDR2 SNEGSKA (reference sequence). The CDR3 DNA sequence: TGCAGTGCTAGACAGGGCCCAGATACGCAGTATTTT. Protein sequence: CSARQGPDTQYF.

This clonotype came up once. The chain carries TRBV4-2 and TRBJ2-3, with TRBD2 matching over 8 bases. Per germline, CDR1 LGHNA and CDR2 YNFKEQ. This CDR3 is built from 17 residues. Trimming cost V 0 bases and J 4 bases; bases outside gene matches: 9. The DNA of the CDR3 is TGTGCCAGCAGCCAAGAGGGGTCTAGCGGGCGCCCAGATACGCAGTATTTT. As protein: CASSQEGSSGRPDTQYF.

This clonotype was detected ten times or more. The gene calls are TRBV20-1 and TRBJ2-3, with TRBD1 as a possible D gene (8 bases). Germline loops: CDR1 DFQATT, CDR2 SNEGSKA (reference sequence). V shed 5 bases and J shed 1 base, with 25 bases lying between them. The CDR3 loop spans 18 amino acids. The CDR3 nucleotides read TGCAGTGCTCCTCGCGGGGGTCGGACAGGGTCGGGCACAGATACGCAGTATTTT. This encodes CSAPRGGRTGSGTDTQYF.

The chain recombines TRBV29-1 with TRBJ2-3, with D perhaps given as TRBD1 or TRBD2 (7 bases each). Germline CDR1 is SQVTM and CDR2 is ANQGSEA. There are 13 residues in the CDR3. Trimming removed 6 bases at V and 3 bases at J, with 13 bases between. CDR3 coding DNA: TGCAGCGTCCGACAGGGAGGGACAGATACGCAGTATTTT. Translating gives CSVRQGGTDTQYF.

This clonotype was picked up many times. The chain carries TRBV7-3 and TRBJ2-6; possibly TRBD1 or TRBD2 for D (5 bases each). Germline assignment: CDR1 SGHTA and CDR2 FQGTGA. The V gene lost 5 bases and the J gene lost 1 base, with 9 bases spanning the gap. The CDR3 spans 15 residues. CDR3 loop: CASSSGQSGANVLTF. The DNA of the CDR3 is TGTGCCAGCAGCAGCGGACAATCTGGGGCCAACGTCCTGACTTTC.

This clonotype was detected a few times. The genes are TRBV19 and TRBJ1-1; a weak D match, TRBD1 (6 bases). The germline gives CDR1 LNHDA, CDR2 SQIVND (reference sequence). Deletions cut 7 bases from V and 11 bases from J, with 17 bases between. This CDR3 spans 12 amino acids. CDR3 DNA sequence: TGTGCCAGTAATCAGGGGCTCGGTGGGGCTTTCTTT. This encodes CASNQGLGGAFF.

This clonotype showed up many times. V is TRBV6-4 and J is TRBJ2-1, with TRBD2 matching 10 bases. CDR3 size: 17 residues. Germline CDR1 reads MRHNA; CDR2 reads SNTAGT. V lost 8 bases, J lost 1 base, and 11 bases stayed unmatched. The CDR3 bases are TGTGCCAGCTCACCCTCTAGCGGGAGTGGGTCCTACAATGAGCAGTTCTTC. This codes for CASSPSSGSGSYNEQFF.

About this clonotype itself: The junction shows a germline mismatch at one end, possibly a read error. J is TRBJ2-7 and V is TRBV2, with TRBD1 matching 7 bases. Germline CDR1 reads SNHLY; CDR2 reads FYNNEI. This CDR3 has 12 amino acids. The DNA for the CDR3 is TGTGCCAGCAGTGAAGAACCCGGGACAGCTCACTTC. It yields the protein CASSEEPGTAHF.

The chain is built from TRBV11-2 and TRBJ2-1; perhaps TRBD2 as D (6 bases). Germline assignment: CDR1 SGHAT and CDR2 FQNNGV. Trimming left V 3 bases short and J 8 bases short, with 17 bases between. This CDR3 is built from 15 residues. The CDR3 region has the DNA TGTGCCAGCAGCTTTCGGACCCTCGGAGGGGATGAGCAGTTCTTC. It specifies CASSFRTLGGDEQFF.

This clonotype was seen repeatedly, ten times or more. The CDR3 DNA follows: TGCAGTGCTAGACCCCCGGGAGCTAGCGGGGAGACCCAGTACTTC. Its protein is CSARPPGASGETQYF. The chain recombines TRBV20-1 with TRBJ2-5; 8 nucleotides match TRBD2. This CDR3 contains 15 residues. V trimming: 2 bases; J trimming: 5 bases; junction bases outside the gene matches: 10. CDR1 DFQATT and CDR2 SNEGSKA come from the germline V gene (reference sequence).

This clonotype was observed a few times. The rearrangement joins TRBV7-3 to TRBJ2-3; 9 bases agree with TRBD1. There are 14 residues in the CDR3. The J segment lost 3 bases and the V segment lost 3 bases, leaving 1 base of the junction unmatched. Germline CDR1 SGHTA, CDR2 FQGTGA. CDR3 protein: CASSFDRGTDTQYF. As DNA, the CDR3 is TGTGCCAGCAGCTTCGACAGGGGGACAGATACGCAGTATTTT.

This clonotype was seen a handful of times. The rearrangement links TRBV16 to TRBJ1-1; weak D call: TRBD1 (6 bases). CDR1 and CDR2 (germline): KGHSY, FQNENV. Trimming cost V 2 bases and J 0 bases, with 7 bases left between them. The CDR3 covers 14 residues. The CDR3 loop reads CASSQGGLNTEAFF. The CDR3 nucleotides read TGTGCCAGCAGCCAAGGGGGCCTGAACACTGAAGCTTTCTTT.

The chain couples TRBV6-6 to TRBJ2-2; 8 bases line up with TRBD1. CDR1 and CDR2 (germline): MNHNY, SVGAGI (reference sequence). The V segment lost 6 bases and the J segment 0 bases; nucleotides outside the gene matches: 6. This CDR3 region has 16 residues. The CDR3 loop is CASSGRTGPNTGELFF. The CDR3 DNA reads as TGTGCCAGCAGCGGTAGGACAGGGCCGAACACCGGGGAGCTGTTTTTT.

This clonotype was observed a few times. The V gene is TRBV6-2 or TRBV6-3, the J gene TRBJ2-7; D tentatively reads TRBD1 or TRBD2 (6 bases each). Trimming shortened V by 6 bases and J by 2 bases, and 14 bases separated the two germline ends. CDR1 and CDR2 (germline): MNHEY, SVGEGT. The CDR3 has 14 residues. CDR3 sequence: CASRTSRGAYEQYF. CDR3 in DNA: TGTGCCAGCAGAACTTCGAGGGGGGCCTACGAGCAGTACTTC.

V usage is TRBV7-2 and J usage is TRBJ2-1; D tentatively reads TRBD1 or TRBD2 (6 bases each). This CDR3 comprises 13 residues. Trimming cost V 7 bases and J 8 bases, with 15 bases left between them. The germline CDR1 and CDR2 sequences are SGHTA and FQGNSA. CDR3 in amino acids: CASTFGGRDEQFF. DNA for the CDR3: TGTGCCAGCACCTTCGGGGGCCGGGATGAGCAGTTCTTC. The variable domain in full, completed from reference TRBV7-2 and TRBJ2-1, reads GAGVSQSPSNKVTEKGKDVELRCDPISGHTALYWYRQSLGQGLEFLIYFQGNSAPDKSGLPSDRFSAERTGGSVSTLTIQRTQQEDSAVYLCASTFGGRDEQFFGPGTRLTVL.

This clonotype has just a few counts. The CDR3 coding sequence is TGTGCCAGCAGTTGGCAGGGGGAGAGGAACGAGCAGTACTTC. Translated, it gives CASSWQGERNEQYF. The chain uses TRBV28 and TRBJ2-7; the match to TRBD1 covers 7 bases. CDR1 and CDR2 from the germline V gene are MDHEN and SYDVKM. J was trimmed by 5 bases and V by 4 bases; bases with no gene match: 8. This CDR3 comprises 14 residues.

The chain uses TRBV20-1 and TRBJ2-7; D gene unclear. V was cut by 1 base and J by 3 bases, with 10 bases left in between. The CDR3 runs to 13 residues. In germline, CDR1 is DFQATT, CDR2 SNEGSKA (reference sequence). CDR3 nucleotide sequence: TGCAGTGCTAGAGTGAACGTTGGCTACGAGCAGTACTTC. Translated, it gives CSARVNVGYEQYF.